The rows below give T cell receptor beta chains drawn from one sample of a study of radiotherapy plus CTLA-4 blockade in lung cancer. Generated by immunoSEQ multiplex PCR, the TCRdb table keeps only in-frame clones and is missing some. The top ten hold 3.2% of the sample, which has 24,000 or so clones, 70% to 75% seen once. Sequencing used peripheral blood, obtained from a patient treated with radiotherapy plus ipilimumab. The origin of the receptors is a human donor with non-small cell lung cancer whose response to radiotherapy plus ipilimumab could not be evaluated. CDR3s include the opening cysteine and the closing phenylalanine or tryptophan. Each record gives: V gene, clone size, J gene, D gene, CDR3 protein, CDR3 DNA. A D gene is named only where the DNA matches it firmly. Clone size is given for some rows only: seen once, a few or many times, or a class if the clone is expanded.

TRBV5-1	-	TRBJ2-7	TRBD2	CASSLSPQREYPSYEQYF	TGCGCCAGCAGCTTGTCCCCCCAGCGGGAGTATCCGTCCTACGAGCAGTACTTC
TRBV30	-	TRBJ1-6	-	CAGEVGVRNSPLHF	TGTGCTGGGGAGGTGGGTGTCAGGAATTCACCCCTCCACTTT
TRBV6-6	few	TRBJ1-2	-	CASSSTGQAYGYTF	TGTGCCAGCAGTTCCACAGGCCAAGCGTATGGCTACACCTTC
TRBV18	-	TRBJ1-5	-	CASSLHTRQPQHF	TGTGCCAGCTCACTCCACACCCGTCAGCCCCAGCATTTT
TRBV7-2	-	TRBJ1-1	-	CASSLSRAPGTEAFF	TGTGCCAGCAGCTTAAGCAGGGCGCCCGGCACTGAAGCTTTCTTT
TRBV7-2	-	TRBJ1-3	-	CASSVQQGSGNTIYF	TGTGCCAGCAGCGTACAACAGGGCTCTGGAAACACCATATATTTT
TRBV4-3	large	TRBJ2-7	TRBD1	CASSQEAGTGGNEQYF	TGCGCCAGCAGCCAAGAAGCCGGGACAGGGGGAAACGAGCAGTACTTC
TRBV7-2	-	TRBJ2-7	TRBD2	CASSLASGRFYEQYF	TGTGCCAGCAGCTTGGCTAGCGGGAGATTCTACGAGCAGTACTTC
TRBV7-8	-	TRBJ2-7	TRBD2	CASSLGRLAGDSYEQYF	TGTGCCAGCAGCTTAGGCAGACTAGCGGGTGACTCCTACGAGCAGTACTTC
TRBV2	-	TRBJ2-7	-	CASTYRARYEQYF	TGTGCCAGCACTTACAGGGCCCGCTACGAGCAGTACTTC
TRBV28	-	TRBJ2-3	TRBD1	CASSSAGGGRNTQYF	TGTGCCAGCAGTTCCGCAGGGGGCGGCCGGAATACGCAGTATTTT
TRBV9	-	TRBJ2-3	TRBD2	CASSVAGTSATDTQYF	TGTGCCAGCAGCGTGGCCGGGACTAGCGCCACAGATACGCAGTATTTT
TRBV12-5	-	TRBJ2-7	TRBD2	CASGLVGTSGRNEQYF	TGTGCTAGTGGTTTGGTAGGGACTAGCGGGAGAAACGAGCAGTACTTC
TRBV6-5	-	TRBJ2-7	TRBD1	CASSYGGTGVDEQYF	TGTGCCAGCAGTTACGGAGGGACAGGGGTAGACGAGCAGTACTTC
TRBV7-9	-	TRBJ2-7	TRBD2	CASSLVAAGENEQYF	TGTGCCAGCAGCTTAGTCGCAGCGGGAGAGAACGAGCAGTACTTC
TRBV7-2	-	TRBJ2-7	-	CASSLGGAGREQYF	TGTGCCAGCAGCTTAGGAGGGGCAGGGAGGGAGCAGTACTTC
TRBV4-1	-	TRBJ1-2	TRBD1	CASSQGQGVGYGYTF	TGCGCCAGCAGCCAGGGACAGGGTGTGGGCTATGGCTACACCTTC
TRBV6-5	-	TRBJ1-2	TRBD1	CASSNRGGYGYTF	TGTGCCAGCAGTAACAGGGGCGGCTATGGCTACACCTTC
TRBV5-4	-	TRBJ2-1	TRBD2	CASSLAAGAFYNEQFF	TGTGCCAGCAGCTTGGCCGCGGGAGCTTTCTACAATGAGCAGTTCTTC
TRBV2	-	TRBJ2-1	TRBD2	CASSETGTSGYNEQFF	TGTGCCAGCAGTGAAACCGGGACTAGCGGATACAATGAGCAGTTCTTC
TRBV18	once	TRBJ1-4	TRBD1	CASSDRGPANEKLFF	TGTGCCAGCTCAGACAGGGGGCCGGCTAATGAAAAACTGTTTTTT
TRBV29-1	-	TRBJ1-1	TRBD1	CSVERDRGTEAFF	TGCAGCGTTGAACGGGACAGGGGCACTGAAGCTTTCTTT
TRBV9	-	TRBJ1-6	-	CASSGTAITSPLHF	TGTGCCAGCAGCGGGACAGCGATCACTTCACCCCTCCACTTT
TRBV14	-	TRBJ2-7	-	CASSQGTRQGISYEQYF	TGTGCCAGCAGCCAGGGGACTAGACAGGGAATTTCCTACGAGCAGTACTTC